The subject of this entry is one T cell receptor beta chain. Per the original data handling: Nucleated cell number was recorded as an estimate derived from reference gene primer amplification. Produced via immunoSEQ multiplex PCR; TCRdb's table is partial and in-frame only. V, J and clone size are those of that table, while D and trimming were read from the DNA. Here the sample spans 140,000 to 150,000 clones, approximately 89% being singletons. This specimen belongs to a study of blood T cell repertoires in COVID-19. The sequenced sample consisted of peripheral blood. The source is a man in his 60s with active or convalescent COVID-19.

The CDR3 spells CASSVGGAANQPQHF. As DNA, the CDR3 is TGTGCCAGCAGCGTAGGTGGGGCCGCTAATCAGCCCCAGCATTTT. This chain joins TRBV9 and TRBJ1-5, with a possible D match to TRBD1 (5 bases). The V end was cut by 0 bases, the J end by 4 bases, with 11 bases between. There are 15 residues in the CDR3. The germline V gene has CDR1 SGDLS and CDR2 YYNGEE.